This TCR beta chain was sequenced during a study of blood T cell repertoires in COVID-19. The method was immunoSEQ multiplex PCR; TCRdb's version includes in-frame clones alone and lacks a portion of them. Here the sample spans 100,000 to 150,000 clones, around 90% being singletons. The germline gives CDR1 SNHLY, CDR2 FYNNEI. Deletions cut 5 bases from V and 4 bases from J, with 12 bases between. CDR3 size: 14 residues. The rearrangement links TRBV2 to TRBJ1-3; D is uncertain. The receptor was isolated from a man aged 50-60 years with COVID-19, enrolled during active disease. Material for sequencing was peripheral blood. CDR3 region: CASSRRVEGNTIYF. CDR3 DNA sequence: TGTGCCAGCAGTCGCCGGGTAGAGGGAAACACCATATATTTT.